This T cell receptor beta chain was captured by sequencing in a study of control samples from healthy donors and cancer patients. The count of this clone is one. Germline V lookup: CDR1 LGHNA, CDR2 YSLEER. V lost 0 bases, J lost 4 bases, and 6 bases stayed unmatched. CDR3 length equals 16 residues. Sequencing used immunoSEQ multiplex PCR; TCRdb keeps in-frame clones, though not all of them. The data contain under 70,000 clones, 75% to 90% of them singletons. Material for sequencing was PBMCs. This sequence was found in a man aged 60 to 75 with head and neck cancer. The V gene is TRBV4-3, the J gene TRBJ2-7, with TRBD1 matching over 10 bases. The CDR3 here is CASSQERDRGSYEQYF. The CDR3 nucleotides are TGCGCCAGCAGCCAAGAAAGGGACAGGGGCTCTTACGAGCAGTACTTC.